The source of this T cell receptor (beta chain) is a study of human thymus T cells. Study-wide points: Usage of V and J genes appeared biased in thymic and blood repertoires.

The study used thymus tissue resected during corrective heart surgery. Germline CDR1 and CDR2: MDHEN and SYDVKM. The ends lost 4 bases at V and 4 bases at J; junction bases unmatched: 20. The CDR3 contains 21 residues. As for this clone: The target antigen is unknown.

Sequencing was performed with immunoSEQ multiplex PCR; in TCRdb, only in-frame clones are kept and a portion is missing. The sample includes some 120,000 clones, around 94% of them seen just once. This sequence originates from a boy younger than two with a congenital heart defect but otherwise immunologically healthy. The J gene is TRBJ1-6, the V gene TRBV28; 9 nucleotides align to TRBD1. Sample: thymus tissue. In DNA, the CDR3 is TGTGCCAGCAGTTCGCCTCACTGTCCCGGGACAGGGAGAGTTTATAATTCACCCCTCCACTTT. Protein: CASSSPHCPGTGRVYNSPLHF.